A single sample gave rise to the 25 T cell receptor beta chains below, sequenced in a study of T cells in localized non-small cell lung cancer. Profiled with immunoSEQ multiplex PCR; TCRdb holds only in-frame clones, not every one. The data show under 50,000 clones, under 90% seen once. Sequences were derived from peripheral blood mononuclear cells, sampled before any cancer treatment. All receptors derive from a man aged 40-75 years with stage III lung adenocarcinoma.

Turning to this clone: A junction boundary mismatches the germline segment, possibly from a read error. This chain joins TRBV7-7 and TRBJ2-5; 10 bases agree with TRBD2. The CDR3 sequence is 15 residues long. Germline V gene data show CDR1 as SSHAT and CDR2 as FNYEAQ (reference sequence). In nucleotides, the CDR3 is TGTGCTAGCAGCCCTAGTAGCGGGGGGCGAGAGACCCAGTACTTC. Residues: CASSPSSGGRETQYF.

The chain carries TRBV19 and TRBJ2-3; TRBD1 matches at 11 bases. V dropped 3 bases and J dropped 1; count of bases not matched to a gene: 3. The CDR3 contains 16 residues. Germline assignment: CDR1 LNHDA and CDR2 SQIVND (reference sequence). Here the CDR3 reads CASSIRTGGGTDTQYF. The CDR3 DNA reads as TGTGCCAGTAGTATCCGGACAGGGGGCGGCACAGATACGCAGTATTTT.

The chain joins TRBV25-1 to TRBJ2-2, with D tentatively TRBD1 (7 bases). The V gene lost 5 bases and the J gene lost 0 bases, with 13 bases spanning the gap. CDR1 MGHDK and CDR2 SYGVNS come from the germline V gene. The CDR3 length is 16 residues. DNA for the CDR3: TGTGCCAGCAGTCTTCAGGGGGGCGCGAACACCGGGGAGCTGTTTTTT. Translating it yields CASSLQGGANTGELFF.

The chain has TRBV14 and TRBJ2-5, with 8 bases matching TRBD2. The germline V gene has CDR1 SGHDN and CDR2 FVKESK. V was pared by 1 base and J by 5 bases, with 9 bases of the junction left unmatched. This CDR3 is 16 amino acids long. The CDR3 region is CASSQGKAGVLETQYF. The CDR3 DNA reads TGTGCCAGCAGCCAAGGAAAAGCGGGGGTTTTGGAGACCCAGTACTTC.

J is TRBJ2-3 and V is TRBV9; 8 bases fit TRBD2. CDR1 is SGDLS and CDR2 is YYNGEE in the germline V gene. Trimming removed 3 bases from V and 6 bases from J; junction bases left unmatched: 6. This CDR3 is 14 amino acids long. CDR3 sequence reads: CASSDGGAGDTQYF. CDR3 DNA: TGTGCCAGCAGCGACGGGGGGGCCGGGGATACGCAGTATTTT. The full variable domain, in which reference TRBV9 and TRBJ2-3 provide the parts outside the CDR3, is DSGVTQTPKHLITATGQRVTLRCSPRSGDLSVYWYQQSLDQGLQFLIQYYNGEERAKGNILERFSAQQFPDLHSELNLSSLELGDSALYFCASSDGGAGDTQYFGPGTRLTVL.

The chain couples TRBV7-8 to TRBJ1-5; TRBD1 aligns across 7 bases. The CDR3 is 16 amino acids. CDR1 and CDR2 (germline): SGHVS, FQNEAQ. With V trimmed by 5 bases and J by 3 bases, 10 bases remained unmatched. The CDR3 bases are TGTGCCAGCAGCCCCGTAGAGGGACAGATCAATCAGCCCCAGCATTTT. Translation gives CASSPVEGQINQPQHF.

The J gene is TRBJ2-7, the V gene TRBV29-1, with 8 bases aligning to TRBD1. The ends lost 2 bases at V and 6 bases at J; junction bases unmatched: 9. The CDR3 length is 14 residues. The germline gives CDR1 SQVTM, CDR2 ANQGSEA. In nucleotides, the CDR3 is TGCAGCGTTGAAAAGGGGCAGGGGGCGGGCGAGCAGTACTTC. Amino acids: CSVEKGQGAGEQYF.

The rearrangement uses TRBV7-9 and TRBJ2-2; D gene unclear. V dropped 5 bases and J dropped 4 bases, with 17 bases sitting between them. CDR1 and CDR2 from the germline V gene are SEHNR and FQNEAQ (reference sequence). The CDR3 has 16 amino acids. As DNA, the CDR3 is TGTGCCAGCAGCCCTGGGCGGTGGTCTAGCACCGGGGAGCTGTTTTTT. Amino acid sequence: CASSPGRWSSTGELFF.

This rearrangement joins TRBV7-3 to TRBJ2-5; 12 bases are shared with TRBD2. V shed 6 bases, J shed 5 bases, and the junction held 7 bases outside the gene matches. The CDR3 has 15 residues. From germline, CDR1 is SGHTA and CDR2 FQGTGA. CDR3: CASSRTSGAGETQYF. The DNA for the CDR3 is TGTGCCAGCAGTCGGACTAGCGGGGCCGGGGAGACCCAGTACTTC.

The chain is built from TRBV5-1 and TRBJ2-7; D remains ambiguous. Germline lookup yields CDR1 SGHRS and CDR2 YFSETQ. Trimming removed 0 bases at V and 3 bases at J, with 10 bases between. The CDR3 covers 14 residues. The CDR3 sequence is CASSLAAQNYEQYF. The CDR3 nucleotides read TGCGCCAGCAGCTTGGCTGCACAGAACTACGAGCAGTACTTC.

J is TRBJ2-1 and V is TRBV2, with TRBD2 matching over 8 bases. The CDR3 extends over 15 amino acids. Germline CDR1 reads SNHLY; CDR2 reads FYNNEI. Unmatched junction bases numbered 5, after V lost 7 bases and J lost 0 bases. The CDR3 DNA follows: TGTGCCAGCAACGGGGGGGGGCTCTCCTACAATGAGCAGTTCTTC. It yields the protein CASNGGGLSYNEQFF.

CDR3 in DNA: TGTGCCAGCATTAAGCCCGGGGCTGTAGGCACAGATACGCAGTATTTT. Protein sequence: CASIKPGAVGTDTQYF. The rearrangement links TRBV6-6 to TRBJ2-3; D is possibly TRBD1 or TRBD2 (5 bases each). Trimming took off 7 bases at V and 1 base at J, with 18 bases between the two ends. In germline, CDR1 is MNHNY, CDR2 SVGAGI (reference sequence). This CDR3 contains 16 residues.

This clone has a single count. The chain recombines TRBV7-2 with TRBJ2-3; a weak D match, TRBD1 (5 bases). The CDR3 spans 12 residues. Germline CDR1 reads SGHTA; CDR2 reads FQGNSA. V was trimmed by 4 bases and J by 8 bases, leaving 10 bases between them. CDR3 protein: CASSYSRGTQYF. CDR3 bases: TGTGCCAGCAGCTACTCTAGGGGTACGCAGTATTTT.

In nucleotides, the CDR3 is TGTGCCAGCACGAGAGGCAGGGTGAACTATGGCTACACCTTC. This sequence encodes CASTRGRVNYGYTF. The chain joins TRBV6-5 to TRBJ1-2, with a weak D call TRBD1 (5 bases). The CDR3 is made up of 14 amino acids. The germline V and J ends were trimmed by 7 bases and 2 bases, with 14 bases remaining between them. Germline lookup yields CDR1 MNHEY and CDR2 SVGAGI.

The V gene is TRBV4-1, the J gene TRBJ1-1, with D possibly being TRBD1 (5 bases). Germline lookup yields CDR1 MGHRA and CDR2 YSYEKL. The CDR3 has 16 amino acids. Trimming shortened V by 2 bases and J by 6 bases, and 19 bases separated the two germline ends. This CDR3 is CASSQKSFQGLAEAFF. Here the CDR3 DNA reads TGCGCCAGCAGCCAAAAATCTTTTCAGGGTCTCGCTGAAGCTTTCTTT.

The chain has TRBV6-1 and TRBJ2-2, with D uncertain. The germline gives CDR1 MNHNS, CDR2 SASEGT. CDR3 length: 14 residues. V was pared by 2 bases and J by 1 base, with 5 bases between. DNA of the CDR3: TGTGCCAGCAGTGAACTGCTGAACACCGGGGAGCTGTTTTTT. Translated, it gives CASSELLNTGELFF.

The chain has TRBV10-3 and TRBJ2-2, with 8 bases matching TRBD1. The V segment lost 4 bases and the J segment 4 bases; nucleotides outside the gene matches: 11. Germline assignment: CDR1 ENHRY and CDR2 SYGVKD. The length of the CDR3 is 17 residues. Here the CDR3 reads CAISVPPGQEITGELFF. The CDR3 DNA reads as TGTGCCATCAGTGTTCCACCGGGACAGGAGATCACCGGGGAGCTGTTTTTT.

The chain links TRBV5-1 to TRBJ2-7, with no clear D. This CDR3 is built from 14 residues. The V end was cut by 4 bases, the J end by 0 bases, with 11 bases between. Per germline, CDR1 SGHRS and CDR2 YFSETQ. CDR3 residues: CASSALGPSYEQYF. CDR3 DNA sequence: TGCGCCAGCAGCGCCCTAGGGCCCTCCTACGAGCAGTACTTC.

The chain uses TRBV5-1 and TRBJ2-7; 7 positions agree with TRBD2. V was clipped by 4 bases and J by 4 bases; unmatched bases: 11. The CDR3 runs to 15 residues. The germline V gene has CDR1 SGHRS and CDR2 YFSETQ. CDR3: CASSPSGGGEYEQYF. CDR3 sequence (DNA): TGCGCCAGCAGCCCCTCTGGCGGGGGTGAGTACGAGCAGTACTTC.

This clone was detected once. This sequence joins TRBV30 and TRBJ2-7; D uncertain. The V gene lost 0 bases and the J gene lost 2 bases, with 8 bases spanning the gap. The CDR3 spans 13 residues. Germline-derived CDR1 and CDR2 are GTSNPN and SVGIG (reference sequence). CDR3 coding DNA: TGTGCCTGGAGTGTGGCAGGCCCCTACGAGCAGTACTTC. It translates to CAWSVAGPYEQYF.

This chain links TRBV11-3 with TRBJ2-1; TRBD2 matches 13 bases. The CDR3 sequence is 18 residues long. Germline CDR1 reads SGHNT; CDR2 reads YENEEA. The V and J ends lost 4 bases and 9 bases, in that order; junction bases with no gene match: 15. In DNA, the CDR3 is TGTGCCAGCAGCTCCTTGGGACTAGCGGGGCTACTACAAGGTGAGCAGTTCTTC. Residues: CASSSLGLAGLLQGEQFF.

The V and J genes are TRBV5-1 and TRBJ2-5; 8 positions match TRBD2. V dropped 4 bases and J dropped 1; count of bases not matched to a gene: 3. The CDR3 has 14 residues. Looked up from germline, CDR1 is SGHRS and CDR2 is YFSETQ. For the CDR3, the DNA is TGCGCCAGCAGCCCGGGGGGGACCCAAGAGACCCAGTACTTC. Its translation is CASSPGGTQETQYF.

V is TRBV6-6 and J is TRBJ2-1; D is undetermined. Deletions cut 2 bases from V and 8 bases from J, with 4 bases between. The CDR3 length is 11 residues. Germline CDR1 reads MNHNY; CDR2 reads SVGAGI (reference sequence). CDR3 loop: CASSYPDEQFF. The CDR3 coding sequence is TGTGCCAGCAGTTACCCGGATGAGCAGTTCTTC.

This clone was seen only once. The CDR3 here is CASSLGRGYEQYF. The DNA for the CDR3 is TGTGCCAGCAGCTTAGGGCGCGGCTACGAGCAGTACTTC. The gene calls are TRBV11-2 and TRBJ2-7; the D is unclear. Trimming pared 1 base from V and 3 bases from J, leaving 7 bases between. CDR3 length equals 13 residues. Germline lookup yields CDR1 SGHAT and CDR2 FQNNGV.

The V call is TRBV6-5, the J call TRBJ1-5; D is unresolved. The germline CDR1 and CDR2 sequences are MNHEY and SVGAGI. V was pared by 5 bases and J by 2 bases, with 7 bases between. The length of the CDR3 is 13 residues. CDR3 sequence (DNA): TGTGCCAGCAGTGACGGGCGCAATCAGCCCCAGCATTTT. The encoded protein is CASSDGRNQPQHF.